This T cell receptor (beta chain) was captured by sequencing in a study of identifying expanded T cells in peripheral blood. There are 17 residues in the CDR3. J gave up 6 bases and V 3 bases, and 14 bases lay outside the gene matches. During the collection period, no donor immune events like infections were recorded. Profiled with immunoSEQ multiplex PCR; TCRdb holds only in-frame clones, not every one. The data contain 50,000 to 70,000 clones, around 87% of them seen just once; the ten biggest clones take up about 4.5%. Input material: blood. V gene TRBV23-1 combines with J gene TRBJ1-5; 7 positions match TRBD1. TRBV23-1 is known as an ORF, though its function is uncertain. This sequence originates from a person aged 18 to 75 in good health. For the CDR3, the DNA is TGCGCCAGCAGTCACCTTTTCACGACAGGGTTTTTTCAGCCCCAGCATTTT. Amino acids: CASSHLFTTGFFQPQHF.